This paragraph reports one T cell receptor (beta chain). Its specificity is not known. The sample is drawn from a study of T-cell memory formation after mild COVID-19. For the study at large: There were largely donor-specific TCR clusters.

Looked up from germline, CDR1 is MNHEY and CDR2 is SMNVEV (reference sequence). Trimming took off 2 bases at V and 3 bases at J, with 10 bases between the two ends. This CDR3 contains 14 residues. TCR alpha and TCR beta cDNA libraries carrying sample barcodes and UMIs were produced by 5'RACE using constant-segment primers. From the 5' RACE reads, TCRdb called clonotypes with MiXCR, one entry per CDR3 protein. The repertoire holds roughly 550,000 distinct CDR3 sequences, with roughly 20% as singletons. Notes on the study in general: Memory cells collected pre-infection included some clones that later responded, suggesting cross-reactive memory joined. Clones shrinking between day 15 and 85 showed a balanced CD4/CD8 split, and those that grew later tilted toward CD4+.

The chain has TRBV27 and TRBJ1-1, with D perhaps TRBD1 (5 bases). Sequencing was done on a sample of PBMCs or a T cell subset sorted from them (not recorded which). The TCR comes from an adult woman who had mild COVID-19 (a few samples of this study predate the infection). Cell type and time point are not known. CDR3 region: CASSLVGGYTEAFF. The CDR3 nucleotides are TGTGCCAGCAGTTTAGTCGGGGGATACACTGAAGCTTTCTTT.